This is a list of T cell receptor beta chains from one sample in a study of blood T cell repertoires in COVID-19. The protocol was immunoSEQ multiplex PCR, while the TCRdb copy is restricted to in-frame clones and leaves out a portion. The table lists about 520,000 clones, approximately 83% of them singletons. The material sequenced was peripheral blood. These receptors all come from a human donor in a cohort sampled during active COVID-19. The CDR3 runs from the conserved cysteine through the conserved F or W. The order of the fields is CDR3 length, V gene, clone size, J gene, D gene, CDR3 protein, CDR3 DNA. D genes are given only for firm matches. Size values are once, few and many counts, or a class for expanded clones, and some rows have none.

cdr3_length: 16; v_call: TRBV20-1; clone_size: once; j_call: TRBJ2-5; d_call: -; cdr3_aa: CSASVGQIQGKETQYF; cdr3_nt: TGCAGTGCTAGTGTCGGACAGATCCAGGGCAAAGAGACCCAGTACTTC
cdr3_length: 17; v_call: TRBV5-8; clone_size: few; j_call: TRBJ2-6; d_call: -; cdr3_aa: CASSSTGFYSGANVLTF; cdr3_nt: TGTGCCAGCAGCTCTACAGGCTTTTATTCTGGGGCCAACGTCCTGACTTTC
cdr3_length: 13; v_call: TRBV2; clone_size: few; j_call: TRBJ1-5; d_call: -; cdr3_aa: CASRFEGNQPQHF; cdr3_nt: TGTGCCAGCAGGTTTGAGGGCAATCAGCCCCAGCATTTT
cdr3_length: 18; v_call: TRBV5-8; clone_size: -; j_call: TRBJ2-5; d_call: TRBD1; cdr3_aa: CASSVFPPLTGGGETQYF; cdr3_nt: TGTGCCAGCAGCGTATTCCCACCTCTTACAGGGGGTGGTGAGACCCAGTACTTC
cdr3_length: 14; v_call: TRBV7-2; clone_size: -; j_call: TRBJ2-7; d_call: TRBD2; cdr3_aa: CASSSSGSTYEQYF; cdr3_nt: TGTGCCAGCAGTTCCAGCGGGAGTACCTACGAGCAGTACTTC
cdr3_length: 16; v_call: TRBV5-1; clone_size: -; j_call: TRBJ2-2; d_call: -; cdr3_aa: CASSPYTGLNTGELFF; cdr3_nt: TGCGCCAGCAGCCCCTACACAGGGTTGAACACCGGGGAGCTGTTTTTT
cdr3_length: 14; v_call: TRBV7-3; clone_size: -; j_call: TRBJ1-1; d_call: -; cdr3_aa: CASSVDPGNTEAFF; cdr3_nt: TGTGCCAGCAGCGTAGATCCGGGGAACACTGAAGCTTTCTTT
cdr3_length: 13; v_call: TRBV20-1; clone_size: -; j_call: TRBJ2-1; d_call: TRBD1; cdr3_aa: CSASPTGANEQFF; cdr3_nt: TGCAGTGCTAGTCCCACAGGGGCCAATGAGCAGTTCTTC
cdr3_length: 13; v_call: TRBV11-2; clone_size: -; j_call: TRBJ2-5; d_call: -; cdr3_aa: CASSLDYQETQYF; cdr3_nt: TGTGCCAGCAGCTTAGACTATCAAGAGACCCAGTACTTC
cdr3_length: 17; v_call: TRBV28; clone_size: -; j_call: TRBJ1-6; d_call: -; cdr3_aa: CASNTLQRGFKASPLHF; cdr3_nt: TGTGCCAGCAATACATTGCAGCGGGGATTTAAGGCTTCACCCCTCCACTTT
cdr3_length: 14; v_call: TRBV5-1; clone_size: -; j_call: TRBJ2-5; d_call: TRBD1; cdr3_aa: CASRLQGAQETQYF; cdr3_nt: TGCGCCAGCAGATTACAGGGGGCGCAAGAGACCCAGTACTTC
cdr3_length: 16; v_call: TRBV3-1/TRBV3-2; clone_size: -; j_call: TRBJ1-2; d_call: TRBD1; cdr3_aa: CASSPRGYKSNYGYTF; cdr3_nt: TGTGCCAGCAGCCCCAGGGGGTACAAATCCAACTATGGCTACACCTTC
cdr3_length: 15; v_call: TRBV19; clone_size: -; j_call: TRBJ2-3; d_call: TRBD2; cdr3_aa: CASSTGAGGSDTQYF; cdr3_nt: TGTGCCAGTAGCACGGGGGCGGGAGGCTCAGATACGCAGTATTTT
cdr3_length: 16; v_call: TRBV7-3; clone_size: -; j_call: TRBJ2-3; d_call: -; cdr3_aa: CASSLSAGASTDTQYF; cdr3_nt: TGTGCCAGCAGCTTAAGTGCGGGTGCTAGCACAGATACGCAGTATTTT
cdr3_length: 14; v_call: TRBV6-2/TRBV6-3; clone_size: -; j_call: TRBJ1-2; d_call: -; cdr3_aa: CASSQSGTLYGYTF; cdr3_nt: TGTGCCAGCAGTCAGAGTGGGACTCTCTATGGCTACACCTTC
cdr3_length: 15; v_call: TRBV9; clone_size: -; j_call: TRBJ2-1; d_call: TRBD2; cdr3_aa: CASSPRAGGPGEQFF; cdr3_nt: TGTGCCAGCAGCCCTCGGGCGGGAGGGCCGGGTGAGCAGTTCTTC
cdr3_length: 16; v_call: TRBV4-3; clone_size: -; j_call: TRBJ2-5; d_call: -; cdr3_aa: CASSHTLGGRQETQYF; cdr3_nt: TGCGCCAGCAGCCACACCTTGGGGGGGCGCCAAGAGACCCAGTACTTC
cdr3_length: 13; v_call: TRBV29-1; clone_size: -; j_call: TRBJ1-1; d_call: -; cdr3_aa: CSVAQGPGTEAFF; cdr3_nt: TGCAGCGTTGCGCAGGGGCCGGGGACTGAAGCTTTCTTT
cdr3_length: 14; v_call: TRBV7-2; clone_size: -; j_call: TRBJ1-2; d_call: -; cdr3_aa: CASSLFRLSYGYTF; cdr3_nt: TGTGCCAGCAGCTTATTCAGGCTGAGCTATGGCTACACCTTC
cdr3_length: 14; v_call: TRBV6-5; clone_size: -; j_call: TRBJ2-7; d_call: -; cdr3_aa: CASSVAKESYEQYF; cdr3_nt: TGTGCCAGCAGCGTCGCGAAAGAATCCTACGAGCAGTACTTC
cdr3_length: 12; v_call: TRBV24-1; clone_size: few; j_call: TRBJ1-1; d_call: TRBD1; cdr3_aa: CATSDQQGVAFF; cdr3_nt: TGTGCCACCAGTGATCAACAGGGGGTAGCTTTCTTT
cdr3_length: 17; v_call: TRBV4-1; clone_size: -; j_call: TRBJ2-2; d_call: TRBD1; cdr3_aa: CASSHPPGQVNTGELFF; cdr3_nt: TGCGCCAGCAGCCATCCCCCGGGACAGGTAAACACCGGGGAGCTGTTTTTT
cdr3_length: 18; v_call: TRBV4-1; clone_size: once; j_call: TRBJ2-1; d_call: -; cdr3_aa: CASSQVSQLGVRYNEQFF; cdr3_nt: TGCGCCAGCAGCCAAGTGTCTCAATTGGGAGTCCGATACAATGAGCAGTTCTTC
cdr3_length: 14; v_call: TRBV5-6; clone_size: -; j_call: TRBJ2-6; d_call: -; cdr3_aa: CASSFLSGANVLTF; cdr3_nt: TGTGCCAGCAGCTTCCTCTCTGGGGCCAACGTCCTGACTTTC
cdr3_length: 16; v_call: TRBV5-1; clone_size: -; j_call: TRBJ2-3; d_call: -; cdr3_aa: CASSLEGRESTDTQYF; cdr3_nt: TGCGCCAGCAGCTTGGAAGGGCGGGAAAGCACAGATACGCAGTATTTT
cdr3_length: 14; v_call: TRBV5-1; clone_size: -; j_call: TRBJ2-1; d_call: -; cdr3_aa: CASSYGGSYNEQFF; cdr3_nt: TGCGCCAGCAGCTATGGGGGGTCCTACAATGAGCAGTTCTTC
cdr3_length: 16; v_call: TRBV19; clone_size: -; j_call: TRBJ1-4; d_call: -; cdr3_aa: CASMAGVAGWNEKLFF; cdr3_nt: TGTGCCAGTATGGCAGGGGTCGCCGGGTGGAATGAAAAACTGTTTTTT
cdr3_length: 14; v_call: TRBV7-9; clone_size: few; j_call: TRBJ1-2; d_call: -; cdr3_aa: CASSHPGLNYGYTF; cdr3_nt: TGTGCCAGCAGCCACCCGGGGTTAAACTATGGCTACACCTTC
cdr3_length: 16; v_call: TRBV24-1; clone_size: -; j_call: TRBJ2-1; d_call: -; cdr3_aa: CATSDLQESSYNEQFF; cdr3_nt: TGTGCCACCAGTGATTTGCAGGAAAGCTCCTACAATGAGCAGTTCTTC
cdr3_length: 13; v_call: TRBV5-1; clone_size: -; j_call: TRBJ1-3; d_call: -; cdr3_aa: CASSLLPVDTIYF; cdr3_nt: TGCGCCAGCAGCCTTTTACCGGTGGACACCATATATTTT
cdr3_length: 17; v_call: TRBV27; clone_size: -; j_call: TRBJ2-6; d_call: TRBD1; cdr3_aa: CASSGGDRASGANVLTF; cdr3_nt: TGTGCCAGCAGTGGGGGGGACAGGGCCTCTGGGGCCAACGTCCTGACTTTC
cdr3_length: 13; v_call: TRBV29-1; clone_size: -; j_call: TRBJ1-5; d_call: -; cdr3_aa: CSVASDSNQPQHF; cdr3_nt: TGCAGCGTTGCGAGTGATAGCAATCAGCCCCAGCATTTT
cdr3_length: 16; v_call: TRBV5-1; clone_size: -; j_call: TRBJ2-7; d_call: TRBD1; cdr3_aa: CASSAGQGAGIYEQYF; cdr3_nt: TGCGCCAGCAGCGCAGGACAGGGGGCAGGGATATACGAGCAGTACTTC
cdr3_length: 17; v_call: TRBV19; clone_size: -; j_call: TRBJ1-5; d_call: -; cdr3_aa: CASSIKELRYSNQPQHF; cdr3_nt: TGTGCCAGTAGTATTAAGGAGCTCCGTTATAGCAATCAGCCCCAGCATTTT
cdr3_length: 17; v_call: TRBV27; clone_size: -; j_call: TRBJ2-1; d_call: TRBD1; cdr3_aa: CASSLWGQGGAYNEQFF; cdr3_nt: TGTGCCAGCAGTTTATGGGGACAGGGAGGTGCCTACAATGAGCAGTTCTTC
cdr3_length: 11; v_call: TRBV20-1; clone_size: once; j_call: TRBJ2-1; d_call: -; cdr3_aa: CSAELAGEQFF; cdr3_nt: TGCAGTGCTGAACTAGCTGGTGAGCAGTTCTTC
cdr3_length: 16; v_call: TRBV15; clone_size: once; j_call: TRBJ1-3; d_call: TRBD1; cdr3_aa: CATSSDRGLGGNTIYF; cdr3_nt: TGTGCCACCAGCAGTGACAGGGGGCTAGGCGGAAACACCATATATTTT
cdr3_length: 13; v_call: TRBV19; clone_size: once; j_call: TRBJ2-5; d_call: TRBD1; cdr3_aa: CASSGTGTETQYF; cdr3_nt: TGTGCCAGTAGTGGGACAGGTACAGAGACCCAGTACTTC
cdr3_length: 10; v_call: TRBV25-1; clone_size: once; j_call: TRBJ1-1; d_call: -; cdr3_aa: CAMQGLLAFF; cdr3_nt: TGTGCCATGCAGGGGTTGCTAGCTTTCTTT
cdr3_length: 14; v_call: TRBV28; clone_size: few; j_call: TRBJ2-7; d_call: TRBD1; cdr3_aa: CASTRQGLTYEQYF; cdr3_nt: TGTGCCAGTACCCGACAGGGGCTAACCTACGAGCAGTACTTC
cdr3_length: 16; v_call: TRBV11-2; clone_size: -; j_call: TRBJ2-1; d_call: -; cdr3_aa: CASSSGHSGSYNEQFF; cdr3_nt: TGTGCCAGCAGTTCCGGGCATAGCGGTTCCTACAATGAGCAGTTCTTC
cdr3_length: 13; v_call: TRBV27; clone_size: -; j_call: TRBJ2-7; d_call: -; cdr3_aa: CASSFWPSYEQYF; cdr3_nt: TGTGCCAGCAGTTTTTGGCCTAGCTACGAGCAGTACTTC
cdr3_length: 12; v_call: TRBV10-3; clone_size: -; j_call: TRBJ1-2; d_call: -; cdr3_aa: CAISESRGGYTF; cdr3_nt: TGTGCCATCAGTGAGTCGAGAGGCGGCTACACCTTC
cdr3_length: 15; v_call: TRBV7-3; clone_size: -; j_call: TRBJ2-3; d_call: -; cdr3_aa: CASSLTGGPTDTQYF; cdr3_nt: TGTGCCAGCAGCTTAACAGGGGGTCCCACAGATACGCAGTATTTT
cdr3_length: 12; v_call: TRBV28; clone_size: -; j_call: TRBJ2-2; d_call: -; cdr3_aa: CASSKGFRELFF; cdr3_nt: TGTGCCAGCAGTAAGGGGTTCCGGGAGCTGTTTTTT
cdr3_length: 18; v_call: TRBV19; clone_size: -; j_call: TRBJ2-6; d_call: TRBD1; cdr3_aa: CASSPGTGALSGANVLTF; cdr3_nt: TGTGCCAGTAGTCCTGGGACAGGGGCCCTGTCTGGGGCCAACGTCCTGACTTTC
cdr3_length: 14; v_call: TRBV2; clone_size: -; j_call: TRBJ1-3; d_call: -; cdr3_aa: CASSGDTTGNTIYF; cdr3_nt: TGTGCCAGCAGCGGGGACACTACTGGAAACACCATATATTTT
cdr3_length: 14; v_call: TRBV14; clone_size: few; j_call: TRBJ1-5; d_call: TRBD1; cdr3_aa: CASSQGTGGFPQHF; cdr3_nt: TGTGCCAGCAGCCAAGGGACAGGGGGCTTCCCCCAGCATTTT
cdr3_length: 17; v_call: TRBV24-1; clone_size: -; j_call: TRBJ1-5; d_call: TRBD1; cdr3_aa: CATSDSSRGPLNQPQHF; cdr3_nt: TGTGCCACCAGTGATTCGTCAAGGGGGCCCCTCAATCAGCCCCAGCATTTT
cdr3_length: 15; v_call: TRBV5-5; clone_size: once; j_call: TRBJ2-7; d_call: -; cdr3_aa: CASSFDGTSSYEQYF; cdr3_nt: TGTGCCAGCAGCTTCGACGGGACATCCTCCTACGAGCAGTACTTC
cdr3_length: 18; v_call: TRBV7-2; clone_size: -; j_call: TRBJ2-7; d_call: TRBD2; cdr3_aa: CASSPTSGTPLPIYEQYF; cdr3_nt: TGTGCCAGCAGCCCGACTAGCGGGACCCCCCTCCCCATCTACGAGCAGTACTTC
cdr3_length: 15; v_call: TRBV25-1; clone_size: few; j_call: TRBJ2-7; d_call: TRBD2; cdr3_aa: CASSDAGTSIYEQYF; cdr3_nt: TGTGCCAGCAGTGACGCCGGGACTAGTATCTACGAGCAGTACTTC
cdr3_length: 14; v_call: TRBV9; clone_size: -; j_call: TRBJ1-4; d_call: -; cdr3_aa: CASSVAGVNEKLFF; cdr3_nt: TGTGCCAGCAGCGTAGCGGGGGTTAATGAAAAACTGTTTTTT
cdr3_length: 14; v_call: TRBV5-1; clone_size: -; j_call: TRBJ2-3; d_call: -; cdr3_aa: CASRQVPPTDTQYF; cdr3_nt: TGCGCCAGCCGACAGGTCCCACCCACAGATACGCAGTATTTT